This T cell receptor beta chain was obtained from a study of glioma-infiltrating T cells after dendritic cell vaccination. Study overall: Patients had newly diagnosed or recurrent glioblastoma and received dendritic cell vaccines.

Selection required adequate fresh-frozen tumor tissue plus more than two years' survival data. Assay used: immunoSEQ multiplex PCR; TCRdb lists only in-frame clones, some missing. The sample includes about 92,000 clones, 70% to 90% of them seen just once. Trimming left V 0 bases short and J 0 bases short, with 21 bases between. Germline loops: CDR1 GTSNPN, CDR2 SVGIG (reference sequence). There are 19 residues in the CDR3. Worth noting for this clone: The antigen remains unidentified.

General study findings and limits: Patients with more pretreatment TILs had longer time to progression and survival.

The clonotype comes from a human donor with glioblastoma. The chain employs TRBV30 and TRBJ2-1; a weak D match, TRBD1 (7 bases). This sample comprised blood, obtained before dendritic cell vaccination. This CDR3 reads CAWSVRGRGQRSSYNEQFF. The DNA for the CDR3 is TGTGCCTGGAGTGTAAGAGGGCGGGGACAGAGATCCTCCTACAATGAGCAGTTCTTC.